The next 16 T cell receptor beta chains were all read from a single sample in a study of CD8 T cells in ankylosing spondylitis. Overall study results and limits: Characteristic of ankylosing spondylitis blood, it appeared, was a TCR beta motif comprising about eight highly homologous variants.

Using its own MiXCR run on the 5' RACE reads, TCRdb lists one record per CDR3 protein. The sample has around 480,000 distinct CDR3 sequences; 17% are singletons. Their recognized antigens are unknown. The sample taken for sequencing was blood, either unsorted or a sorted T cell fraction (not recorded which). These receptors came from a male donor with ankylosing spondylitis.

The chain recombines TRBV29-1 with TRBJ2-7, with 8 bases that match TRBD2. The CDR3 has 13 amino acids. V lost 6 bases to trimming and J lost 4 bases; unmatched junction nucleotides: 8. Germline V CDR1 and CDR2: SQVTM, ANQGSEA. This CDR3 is CSVRGTRSYEQYF. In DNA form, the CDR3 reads TGCAGCGTCCGGGGGACTAGATCGTACGAGCAGTACTTC.

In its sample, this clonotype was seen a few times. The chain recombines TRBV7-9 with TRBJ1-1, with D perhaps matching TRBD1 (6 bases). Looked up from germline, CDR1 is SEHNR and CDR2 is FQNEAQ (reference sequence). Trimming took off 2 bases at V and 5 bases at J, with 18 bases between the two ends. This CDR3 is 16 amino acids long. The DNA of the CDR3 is TGTGCCAGCAGCTTACGGGCAGGGGTGGAGAGGACTGAAGCTTTCTTT. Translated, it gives CASSLRAGVERTEAFF.

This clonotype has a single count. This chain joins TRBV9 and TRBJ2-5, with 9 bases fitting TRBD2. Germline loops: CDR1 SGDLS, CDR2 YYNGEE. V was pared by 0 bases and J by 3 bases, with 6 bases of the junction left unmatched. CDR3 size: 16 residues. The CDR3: CASSVGGGTSKETQYF. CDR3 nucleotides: TGTGCCAGCAGCGTAGGAGGGGGGACTAGCAAAGAGACCCAGTACTTC.

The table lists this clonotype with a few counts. The CDR3 reads CSARGPNTEAFF. CDR3 nucleotides: TGCAGCGCTAGGGGTCCGAACACTGAAGCTTTCTTT. The V and J genes are TRBV29-1 and TRBJ1-1, with a weak D call TRBD1 (5 bases). V lost 7 bases to trimming and J lost 1 base, with 10 bases between them. The CDR3 is 12 amino acids. The germline V gene has CDR1 SQVTM and CDR2 ANQGSEA.

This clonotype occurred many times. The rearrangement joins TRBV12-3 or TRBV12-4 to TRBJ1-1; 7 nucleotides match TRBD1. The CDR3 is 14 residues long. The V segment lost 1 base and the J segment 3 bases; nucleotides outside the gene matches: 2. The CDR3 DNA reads TGTGCCAGCAGTTTAGGACAGGGCCACACTGAAGCTTTCTTT. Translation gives CASSLGQGHTEAFF.

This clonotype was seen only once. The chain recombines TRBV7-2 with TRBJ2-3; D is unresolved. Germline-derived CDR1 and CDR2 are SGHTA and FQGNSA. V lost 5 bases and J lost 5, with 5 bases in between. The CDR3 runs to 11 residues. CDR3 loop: CASSNLDTQYF. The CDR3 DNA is TGTGCCAGCAGCAACTTAGATACGCAGTATTTT.

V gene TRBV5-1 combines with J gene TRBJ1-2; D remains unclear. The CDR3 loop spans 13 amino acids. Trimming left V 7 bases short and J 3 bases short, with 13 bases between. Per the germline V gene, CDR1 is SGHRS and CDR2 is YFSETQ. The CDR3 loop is CASATGWDYGYTF. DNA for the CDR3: TGCGCCAGCGCGACCGGATGGGACTATGGCTACACCTTC. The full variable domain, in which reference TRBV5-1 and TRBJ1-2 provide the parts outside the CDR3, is KAGVTQTPRYLIKTRGQQVTLSCSPISGHRSVSWYQQTPGQGLQFLFEYFSETQRNKGNFPGRFSGRQFSNSRSEMNVSTLELGDSALYLCASATGWDYGYTFGSGTRLTVV.

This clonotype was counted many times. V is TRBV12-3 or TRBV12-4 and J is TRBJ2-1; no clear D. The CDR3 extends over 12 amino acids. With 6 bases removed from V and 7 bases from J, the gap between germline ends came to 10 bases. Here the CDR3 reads CASRELANEQFF. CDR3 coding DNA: TGTGCCAGCAGAGAACTCGCGAATGAGCAGTTCTTC.

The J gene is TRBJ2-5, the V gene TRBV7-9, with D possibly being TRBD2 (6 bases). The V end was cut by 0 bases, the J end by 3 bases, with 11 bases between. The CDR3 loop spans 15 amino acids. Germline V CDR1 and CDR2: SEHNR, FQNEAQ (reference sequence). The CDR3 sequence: CASSLAGGYEETQYF. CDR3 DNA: TGTGCCAGCAGCTTAGCGGGGGGATATGAAGAGACCCAGTACTTC.

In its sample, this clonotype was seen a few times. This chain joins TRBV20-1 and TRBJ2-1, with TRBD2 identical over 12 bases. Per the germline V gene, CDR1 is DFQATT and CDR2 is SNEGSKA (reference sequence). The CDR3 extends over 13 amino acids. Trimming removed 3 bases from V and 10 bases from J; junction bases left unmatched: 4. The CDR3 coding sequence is TGCAGTGCTAGCCCAACTAGCGGGAGGGAGCAGTTCTTC. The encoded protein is CSASPTSGREQFF.

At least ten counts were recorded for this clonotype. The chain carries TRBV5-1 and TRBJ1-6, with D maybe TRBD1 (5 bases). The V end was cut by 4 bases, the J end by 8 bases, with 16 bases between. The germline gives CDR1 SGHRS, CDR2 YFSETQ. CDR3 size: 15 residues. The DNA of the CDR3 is TGCGCCAGCAGCCCTAGGGGAGCCAGTTATTCACCCCTCCACTTT. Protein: CASSPRGASYSPLHF.

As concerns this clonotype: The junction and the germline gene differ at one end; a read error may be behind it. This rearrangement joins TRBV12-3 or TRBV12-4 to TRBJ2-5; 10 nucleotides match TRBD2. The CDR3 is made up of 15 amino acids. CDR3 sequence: CASNLDGLAVETQYF. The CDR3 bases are TGTGCCAGCAATTTAGACGGACTAGCGGTAGAGACCCAGTACTTC.

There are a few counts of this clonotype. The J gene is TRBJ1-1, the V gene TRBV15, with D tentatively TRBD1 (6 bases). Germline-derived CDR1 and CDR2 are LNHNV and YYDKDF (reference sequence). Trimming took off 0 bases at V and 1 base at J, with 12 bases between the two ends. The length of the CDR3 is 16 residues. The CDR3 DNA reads TGTGCCACCAGCAGAGATTCAGGGGCCCGGAACACTGAAGCTTTCTTT. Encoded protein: CATSRDSGARNTEAFF.

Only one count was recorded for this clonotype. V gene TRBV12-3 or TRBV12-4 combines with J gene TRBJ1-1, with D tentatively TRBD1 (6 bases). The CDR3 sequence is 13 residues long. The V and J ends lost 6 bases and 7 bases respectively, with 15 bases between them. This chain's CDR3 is CASSKQGGIEAFF. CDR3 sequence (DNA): TGTGCCAGCAGCAAACAGGGTGGAATTGAAGCTTTCTTT.

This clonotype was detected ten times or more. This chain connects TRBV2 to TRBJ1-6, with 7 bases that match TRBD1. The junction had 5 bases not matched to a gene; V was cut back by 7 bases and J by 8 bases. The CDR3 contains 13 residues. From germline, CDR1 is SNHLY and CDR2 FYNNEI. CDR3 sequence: CASKTGQDSPLHF. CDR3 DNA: TGTGCCAGCAAGACAGGGCAGGATTCACCCCTCCACTTT.

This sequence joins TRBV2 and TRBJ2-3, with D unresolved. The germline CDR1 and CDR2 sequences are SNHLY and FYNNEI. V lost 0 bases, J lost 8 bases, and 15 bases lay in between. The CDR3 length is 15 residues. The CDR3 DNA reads TGTGCCAGCAGTGAAGCGCTCCTCTCTTCGGGTACGCAGTATTTT. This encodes CASSEALLSSGTQYF.